Below, 15 T cell receptor beta chains from the same sample are listed, as sequenced in a study of cytomegalovirus exposure and HLA in healthy donors. PCR amplification relied on 60 Vbeta primers (plus 13 Jbeta primers). Assay used: immunoSEQ multiplex PCR; TCRdb lists only in-frame clones, some missing. The data contain 250,000 to 350,000 clones, about four fifths of them singletons. The material sequenced was PBMCs. Receptors were obtained from a girl under 10 years old in good health and CMV-seronegative.

This chain joins TRBV4-1 and TRBJ1-6; D remains ambiguous. This CDR3 is built from 14 residues. Trimming took 5 bases from V and 4 from J, leaving 9 bases between them. Germline-derived CDR1 and CDR2 are MGHRA and YSYEKL. The CDR3 is CASSSGRYNSPLHF. The CDR3 DNA reads as TGCGCCAGCAGCAGTGGGAGATATAATTCACCCCTCCACTTT.

The chain has TRBV15 and TRBJ2-7, with a weak D call TRBD1 (6 bases). The CDR3 sequence is 14 residues long. Between the trimmed V and J ends, which lost 3 bases and 3 bases, there was a span of 12 bases. Germline V gene sequence: CDR1 LNHNV, CDR2 YYDKDF (reference sequence). The CDR3, as DNA: TGTGCCACCAGCAGCGAAACAGGGATCTACGAGCAGTACTTC. Amino acid sequence: CATSSETGIYEQYF.

The chain combines TRBV7-6 with TRBJ2-5; TRBD1 aligns across 9 bases. The CDR3 runs to 16 residues. Germline CDR1 and CDR2: SGHVS and FNYEAQ. The V segment lost 5 bases and the J segment 5 bases; nucleotides outside the gene matches: 12. In nucleotides, the CDR3 is TGTGCCAGCAGCGTAAACCGGGACAGGGTTTCGGAGACCCAGTACTTC. Translation: CASSVNRDRVSETQYF.

V is TRBV13 and J is TRBJ2-3; 7 bases are a match to TRBD1. Per the germline V gene, CDR1 is PRHDT and CDR2 is FYEKMQ (reference sequence). V shed 5 bases and J 1 base; nucleotides not matched to a gene: 6. The CDR3 totals 15 residues. The CDR3 region is CASSLRDRGTDTQYF. CDR3 coding DNA: TGTGCCAGCAGCCTCCGGGACAGAGGCACAGATACGCAGTATTTT. Full variable domain (outside the CDR3, taken from reference TRBV13 and TRBJ2-3): AAGVIQSPRHLIKEKRETATLKCYPIPRHDTVYWYQQGPGQDPQFLISFYEKMQSDKGSIPDRFSAQQFSDYHSELNMSSLELGDSALYFCASSLRDRGTDTQYFGPGTRLTVL.

The chain employs TRBV7-3 and TRBJ2-7; a weak D match, TRBD1 (5 bases). The germline V gene has CDR1 SGHTA and CDR2 FQGTGA. V lost 6 bases and J 5 bases, leaving 8 bases between the germline ends. There are 11 residues in the CDR3. The CDR3 sequence is CASRGRNEQYF. In DNA, the CDR3 is TGTGCCAGCAGGGGGCGGAACGAGCAGTACTTC. The complete variable domain, with remaining parts taken from reference TRBV7-3 and TRBJ2-7, reads GAGVSQTPSNKVTEKGKYVELRCDPISGHTALYWYRQSLGQGPEFLIYFQGTGAADDSGLPNDRFFAVRPEGSVSTLKIQRTERGDSAVYLCASRGRNEQYFGPGTRLTVT.

The rearrangement uses TRBV11-2 and TRBJ2-3, with D perhaps matching TRBD2 (5 bases). CDR3 length equals 19 residues. Trimming took 3 bases from V and 0 from J, leaving 22 bases between them. CDR1 and CDR2 from the germline V gene are SGHAT and FQNNGV. CDR3 residues: CASSFIGPLLWTSTDTQYF. In DNA form, the CDR3 reads TGTGCCAGCAGCTTTATAGGGCCCTTATTATGGACTAGCACAGATACGCAGTATTTT.

The chain is built from TRBV4-1 and TRBJ2-7; D perhaps matches TRBD1 (5 bases). CDR1 MGHRA and CDR2 YSYEKL come from the germline V gene. The CDR3 extends over 14 amino acids. Trimming pared 0 bases from V and 2 bases from J, leaving 8 bases between. The CDR3 spells CASSQEARAYEQYF. The CDR3 nucleotides are TGCGCCAGCAGCCAAGAGGCCAGGGCCTACGAGCAGTACTTC.

The J gene is TRBJ2-5, the V gene TRBV7-8; TRBD2 is a possible D gene (5 bases). V lost 1 base and J lost 4, with 16 bases in between. Germline CDR1 and CDR2: SGHVS and FQNEAQ. CDR3 length equals 16 residues. In nucleotides, the CDR3 is TGTGCCAGCAGCTTAGGAAGCCTAGCCGGAATAGAGACCCAGTACTTC. Residues: CASSLGSLAGIETQYF.

This clone was recorded once. The chain employs TRBV9 and TRBJ2-2; TRBD1 is a possible D gene (8 bases). CDR3 length: 16 amino acids. CDR1 is SGDLS and CDR2 is YYNGEE in the germline V gene. Trimming stripped 1 base from V and 5 bases from J, with 15 bases between. The CDR3 nucleotides are TGTGCCAGCAGCGTAACAGGGGGGGGGCTAACCGGGGAGCTGTTTTTT. Encoded protein: CASSVTGGGLTGELFF.

The genes are TRBV6-1 and TRBJ1-3, with 7 bases aligning to TRBD1. The germline CDR1 and CDR2 sequences are MNHNS and SASEGT. This CDR3 is 16 amino acids long. Trimming at V came to 4 bases and at J to 3 bases, leaving 9 bases not matched to a gene. This CDR3 is CASSARQGFFGNTIYF. The DNA of the CDR3 is TGTGCCAGCAGTGCCCGACAGGGCTTCTTTGGAAACACCATATATTTT.

The chain employs TRBV7-3 and TRBJ2-1; D perhaps matches TRBD2 (5 bases). The germline gives CDR1 SGHTA, CDR2 FQGTGA. Trimming pared 6 bases from V and 5 bases from J, leaving 11 bases between. The CDR3 sequence is 13 residues long. CDR3 DNA: TGTGCCAGCAGTGGCGGGTCGAACAATGAGCAGTTCTTC. Protein sequence: CASSGGSNNEQFF.

This clone was recorded once. The chain joins TRBV7-6 to TRBJ2-7; TRBD2 agrees at 7 bases. J gave up 0 bases and V 5 bases, and 7 bases lay outside the gene matches. Germline CDR1 is SGHVS and CDR2 is FNYEAQ. The CDR3 sequence is 15 residues long. The CDR3 reads CASSPSGGGSYEQYF. The CDR3 DNA reads TGTGCCAGCAGCCCATCTGGCGGGGGCTCCTACGAGCAGTACTTC.

The J gene is TRBJ2-7, the V gene TRBV19, with TRBD1 matching 10 bases. Germline V gives CDR1 LNHDA, CDR2 SQIVND (reference sequence). Trimming took 7 bases from V and 3 from J; bases not matched to a gene: 3. This CDR3 region has 13 residues. The CDR3 spells CASKRTGGYEQYF. CDR3 nucleotide sequence: TGTGCCAGTAAGAGGACAGGGGGCTACGAGCAGTACTTC.

CDR3 sequence reads: CASCPGFGWDTQYF. DNA for the CDR3: TGTGCCAGCTGCCCGGGATTTGGTTGGGATACGCAGTATTTT. The J gene is TRBJ2-3, the V gene TRBV19; D perhaps matches TRBD2 (5 bases). With 9 bases removed from V and 6 bases from J, the gap between germline ends came to 19 bases. Germline assignment: CDR1 LNHDA and CDR2 SQIVND (reference sequence). The CDR3 is made up of 14 amino acids.

The chain recombines TRBV4-1 with TRBJ1-5; weak D call: TRBD1 (6 bases). V gave up 1 base and J gave up 6 bases, with 13 bases separating them. Germline V lookup: CDR1 MGHRA, CDR2 YSYEKL. The CDR3 spans 15 residues. The CDR3 sequence is CASSQGWDMRQPQHF. The CDR3 bases are TGCGCCAGCAGCCAAGGGTGGGACATGCGTCAGCCCCAGCATTTT.